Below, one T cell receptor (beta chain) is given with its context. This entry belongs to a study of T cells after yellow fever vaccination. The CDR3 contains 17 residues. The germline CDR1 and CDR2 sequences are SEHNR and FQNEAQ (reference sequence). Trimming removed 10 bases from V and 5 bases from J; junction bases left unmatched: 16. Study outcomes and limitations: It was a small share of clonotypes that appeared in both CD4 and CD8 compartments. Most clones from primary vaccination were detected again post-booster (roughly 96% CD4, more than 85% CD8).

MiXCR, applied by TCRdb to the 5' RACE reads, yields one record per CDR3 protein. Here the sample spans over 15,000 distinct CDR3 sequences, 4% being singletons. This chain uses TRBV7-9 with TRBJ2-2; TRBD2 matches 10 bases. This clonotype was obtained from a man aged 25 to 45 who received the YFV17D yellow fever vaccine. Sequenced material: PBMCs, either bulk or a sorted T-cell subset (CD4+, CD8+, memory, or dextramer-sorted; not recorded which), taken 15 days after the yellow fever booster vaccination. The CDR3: CAMGPGPSGSGTGELFF. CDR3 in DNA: TGTGCCATGGGCCCTGGGCCTAGCGGGAGCGGGACCGGGGAGCTGTTTTTT.